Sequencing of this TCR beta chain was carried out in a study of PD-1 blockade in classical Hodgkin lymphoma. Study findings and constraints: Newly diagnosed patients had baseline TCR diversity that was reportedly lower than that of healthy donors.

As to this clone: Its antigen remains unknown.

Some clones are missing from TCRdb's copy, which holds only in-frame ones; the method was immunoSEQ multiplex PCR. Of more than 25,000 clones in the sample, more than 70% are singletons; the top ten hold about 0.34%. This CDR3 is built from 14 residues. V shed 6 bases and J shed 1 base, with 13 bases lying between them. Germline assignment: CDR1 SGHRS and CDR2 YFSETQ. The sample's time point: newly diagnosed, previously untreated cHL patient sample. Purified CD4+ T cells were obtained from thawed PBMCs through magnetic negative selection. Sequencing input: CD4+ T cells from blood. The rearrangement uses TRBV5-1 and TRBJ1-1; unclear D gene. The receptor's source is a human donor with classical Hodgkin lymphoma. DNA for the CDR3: TGCGCCAGCACCCCCAGTGGGTCGAACACTGAAGCTTTCTTT. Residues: CASTPSGSNTEAFF.